This TCR beta chain stems from a study of T cells in Graves' hyperthyroidism and ophthalmopathy. The V and J ends lost 5 bases and 1 base respectively, with 17 bases between them. The V gene's germline CDR1 is LNHDA and CDR2 SQIVND (reference sequence). There are 16 residues in the CDR3. This clonotype showed up many times. RNA transcripts were the template for amplifying TCR beta CDR3 regions. HTBI primers were employed in a first-round RT-PCR of the TCR CDR3. MiXCR, run by TCRdb on the multiplex PCR reads, gives a single entry per CDR3 protein. The data hold under 350,000 distinct CDR3 sequences, with roughly 23% observed a single time. Researchers defined stable Graves' hyperthyroidism as no ophthalmopathy progression within 18 months. Patients aged 18 to 65 had newly diagnosed hyperthyroidism that had lasted under 2 months. Reasons for excluding patients were uncontrolled infection, other autoimmune disease, pregnancy or lactation.

The receptor was derived from a woman aged 45-65 years with Graves' hyperthyroidism. This chain uses TRBV19 with TRBJ1-1; D is unclear. The specimen was blood. For the CDR3, the DNA is TGTGCCAGTAGTCCCCGGGCCAGGCAGACGAACACTGAAGCTTTCTTT. This codes for CASSPRARQTNTEAFF.